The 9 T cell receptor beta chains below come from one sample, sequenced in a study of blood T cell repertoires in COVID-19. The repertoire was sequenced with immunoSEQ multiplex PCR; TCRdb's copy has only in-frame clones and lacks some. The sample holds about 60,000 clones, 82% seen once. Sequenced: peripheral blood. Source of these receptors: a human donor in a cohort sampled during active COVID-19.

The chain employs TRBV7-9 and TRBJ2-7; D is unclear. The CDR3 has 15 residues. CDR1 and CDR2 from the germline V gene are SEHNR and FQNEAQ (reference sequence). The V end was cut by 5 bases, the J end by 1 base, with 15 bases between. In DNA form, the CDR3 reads TGTGCCAGCAGCACTACGTTTCAGCAGTCCTACGAGCAGTACTTC. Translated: CASSTTFQQSYEQYF.

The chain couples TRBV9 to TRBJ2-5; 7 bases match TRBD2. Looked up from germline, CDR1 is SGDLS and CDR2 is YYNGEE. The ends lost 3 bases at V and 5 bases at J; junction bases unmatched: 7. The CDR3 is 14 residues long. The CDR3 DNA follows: TGTGCCAGCAGCGGGGAGGGGCTCGGGGAGACCCAGTACTTC. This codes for CASSGEGLGETQYF.

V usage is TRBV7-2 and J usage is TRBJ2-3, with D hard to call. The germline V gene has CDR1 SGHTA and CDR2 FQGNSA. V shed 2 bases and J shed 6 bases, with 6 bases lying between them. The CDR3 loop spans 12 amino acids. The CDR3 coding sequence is TGTGCCAGCAGCTTACAGGCGGATACGCAGTATTTT. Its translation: CASSLQADTQYF.

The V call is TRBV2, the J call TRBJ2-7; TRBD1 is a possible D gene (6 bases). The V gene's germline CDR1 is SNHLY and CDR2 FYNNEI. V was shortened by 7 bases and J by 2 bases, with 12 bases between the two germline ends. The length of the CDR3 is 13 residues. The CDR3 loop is CASKREGAYEQYF. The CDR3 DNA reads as TGTGCCAGCAAACGTGAGGGGGCCTACGAGCAGTACTTC.

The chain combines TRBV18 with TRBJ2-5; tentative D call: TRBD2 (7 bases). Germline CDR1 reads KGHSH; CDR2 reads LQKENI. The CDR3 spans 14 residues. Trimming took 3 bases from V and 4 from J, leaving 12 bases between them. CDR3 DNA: TGTGCCAGCTCACCTAACAGGGAGGGAGAGACCCAGTACTTC. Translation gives CASSPNREGETQYF.

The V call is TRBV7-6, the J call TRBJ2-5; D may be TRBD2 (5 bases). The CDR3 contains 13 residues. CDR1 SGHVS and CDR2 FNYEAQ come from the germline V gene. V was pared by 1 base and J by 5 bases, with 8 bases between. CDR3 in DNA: TGTGCCAGCAGCTTAGGACTACGGGAGACCCAGTACTTC. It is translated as CASSLGLRETQYF.

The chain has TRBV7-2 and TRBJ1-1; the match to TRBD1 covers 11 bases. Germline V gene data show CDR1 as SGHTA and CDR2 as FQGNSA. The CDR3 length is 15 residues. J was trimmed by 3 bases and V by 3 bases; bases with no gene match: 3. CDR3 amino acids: CASSFWGQGDTEAFF. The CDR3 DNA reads TGTGCCAGCAGCTTCTGGGGACAGGGGGACACTGAAGCTTTCTTT. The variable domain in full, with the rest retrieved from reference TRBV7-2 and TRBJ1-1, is GAGVSQSPSNKVTEKGKDVELRCDPISGHTALYWYRQSLGQGLEFLIYFQGNSAPDKSGLPSDRFSAERTGGSVSTLTIQRTQQEDSAVYLCASSFWGQGDTEAFFGQGTRLTVV.

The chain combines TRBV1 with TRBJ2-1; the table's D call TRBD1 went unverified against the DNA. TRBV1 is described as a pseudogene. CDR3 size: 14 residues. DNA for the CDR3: TGCACCAGCAGCCTAAGGGGGAATTACAATGAGCAGTTCTTC. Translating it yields CTSSLRGNYNEQFF.

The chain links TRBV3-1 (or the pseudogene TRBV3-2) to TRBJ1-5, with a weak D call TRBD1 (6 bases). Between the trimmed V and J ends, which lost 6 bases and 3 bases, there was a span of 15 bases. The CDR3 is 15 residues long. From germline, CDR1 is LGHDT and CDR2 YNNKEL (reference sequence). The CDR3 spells CASREGGSDNQPQHF. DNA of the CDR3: TGTGCCAGCAGAGAAGGGGGTAGCGACAATCAGCCCCAGCATTTT.